These 11 T cell receptor beta chains were sequenced from one sample in a study of blood T cell repertoires in COVID-19. Data came from immunoSEQ multiplex PCR; TCRdb stores just in-frame clones and leaves some out. The sample holds about 280,000 clones, nearly 90% seen once. Sequencing input: PBMCs or T cells enriched from blood (not recorded which). The receptor set was obtained from a woman aged 25 to 39 who had recovered from COVID-19.

This clone showed up just once. The chain carries TRBV2 and TRBJ1-5, with TRBD1 as a possible D gene (5 bases). Germline CDR1 and CDR2: SNHLY and FYNNEI. Trimming took off 6 bases at V and 7 bases at J, with 10 bases between the two ends. The CDR3 has 12 amino acids. The CDR3 nucleotides are TGTGCCAGCAGCCGACAGAACCAGCCCCAGCATTTT. Protein: CASSRQNQPQHF.

The chain employs TRBV2 and TRBJ2-5, with no clear D. Germline V gene sequence: CDR1 SNHLY, CDR2 FYNNEI. The V gene lost 3 bases and the J gene lost 0 bases, with 8 bases spanning the gap. This CDR3 spans 14 amino acids. The CDR3 nucleotides read TGTGCCAGCAGTGACTCTGTATACCAAGAGACCCAGTACTTC. Protein sequence: CASSDSVYQETQYF.

This rearrangement joins TRBV4-3 to TRBJ2-1; TRBD2 agrees at 8 bases. The CDR3 runs to 14 residues. Trimming cost V 4 bases and J 7 bases; bases outside gene matches: 6. Germline assignment: CDR1 LGHNA and CDR2 YSLEER. The CDR3 spells CASSPLGGANEQFF. The CDR3 DNA reads TGCGCCAGCAGCCCCCTCGGGGGGGCAAATGAGCAGTTCTTC.

The chain is built from TRBV5-1 and TRBJ2-3, with 7 bases aligning to TRBD1. Losses at the gene ends were 2 bases for V and 5 bases for J; bases not matched to a gene: 5. In germline, CDR1 is SGHRS, CDR2 YFSETQ. CDR3 length: 14 residues. CDR3 sequence: CASSFEGAEDTQYF. The CDR3 DNA sequence: TGCGCCAGCAGCTTCGAGGGGGCCGAAGATACGCAGTATTTT.

The chain is built from TRBV5-1 and TRBJ2-1; 8 nucleotides agree with TRBD2. V was clipped by 4 bases and J by 5 bases; unmatched bases: 8. The germline gives CDR1 SGHRS, CDR2 YFSETQ. CDR3 length: 15 amino acids. The CDR3 loop is CASSQPGLVHNEQFF. The CDR3 DNA reads TGCGCCAGCAGCCAGCCGGGACTAGTACACAATGAGCAGTTCTTC.

The chain has TRBV7-2 and TRBJ1-2; D gene unclear. Germline values: CDR1 SGHTA, CDR2 FQGNSA. The CDR3 runs to 12 residues. V was pared by 0 bases and J by 4 bases, with 3 bases between. The CDR3 sequence is CASSLASYGYTF. CDR3 sequence (DNA): TGTGCCAGCAGCTTAGCGAGCTATGGCTACACCTTC.

The sample holds a few counts of this clone. The gene calls are TRBV18 and TRBJ1-6; 7 bases agree with TRBD1. Germline V CDR1 and CDR2: KGHSH, LQKENI. The CDR3 is 17 residues long. V was pared by 4 bases and J by 14 bases, with 20 bases of the junction left unmatched. CDR3 residues: CASSLLITGQAAGTLHF. The CDR3 nucleotides are TGTGCCAGCTCACTGCTTATCACCGGACAGGCCGCGGGAACCCTCCACTTT.

CDR3 sequence reads: CASSVEGTGDYTGELFF. CDR3 nucleotide sequence: TGTGCCAGCAGCGTAGAGGGGACAGGGGACTACACCGGGGAGCTGTTTTTT. The chain links TRBV9 to TRBJ2-2, with 10 bases matching TRBD1. The CDR3 covers 17 residues. Germline V CDR1 and CDR2: SGDLS, YYNGEE. Germline trimming cut 0 bases from V and 3 bases from J; bases unmatched to any gene: 5.

The rearrangement joins TRBV9 to TRBJ2-1, with D possibly matching TRBD2 (6 bases). V was pared by 2 bases and J by 0 bases, with 18 bases between. This CDR3 is 18 amino acids long. Germline loops: CDR1 SGDLS, CDR2 YYNGEE. CDR3 DNA sequence: TGTGCCAGCAGCGTTCGCTCGGACTATCCTGGCTCCTACAATGAGCAGTTCTTC. Amino acids: CASSVRSDYPGSYNEQFF.

This clone was recorded a few times. CDR3 sequence reads: CASSLGVTDRGANYGYTF. The CDR3 bases are TGTGCCAGCAGTTTAGGAGTCACAGATCGGGGGGCTAACTATGGCTACACCTTC. The gene calls are TRBV27 and TRBJ1-2, with D maybe TRBD1 (5 bases). Deletions cut 2 bases from V and 0 bases from J, with 19 bases between. Germline CDR1 is MNHEY and CDR2 is SMNVEV (reference sequence). The CDR3 length is 18 residues.

The table lists this clone with a count of one. The chain is built from TRBV7-2 and TRBJ2-1; 11 bases line up with TRBD2. From germline, CDR1 is SGHTA and CDR2 FQGNSA. The CDR3 length is 18 residues. With V trimmed by 1 base and J by 7 bases, 12 bases remained unmatched. This chain's CDR3 is CASSLERGLAGGKNEQFF. The CDR3 DNA is TGTGCCAGCAGCTTAGAACGAGGGCTAGCGGGAGGTAAGAATGAGCAGTTCTTC.